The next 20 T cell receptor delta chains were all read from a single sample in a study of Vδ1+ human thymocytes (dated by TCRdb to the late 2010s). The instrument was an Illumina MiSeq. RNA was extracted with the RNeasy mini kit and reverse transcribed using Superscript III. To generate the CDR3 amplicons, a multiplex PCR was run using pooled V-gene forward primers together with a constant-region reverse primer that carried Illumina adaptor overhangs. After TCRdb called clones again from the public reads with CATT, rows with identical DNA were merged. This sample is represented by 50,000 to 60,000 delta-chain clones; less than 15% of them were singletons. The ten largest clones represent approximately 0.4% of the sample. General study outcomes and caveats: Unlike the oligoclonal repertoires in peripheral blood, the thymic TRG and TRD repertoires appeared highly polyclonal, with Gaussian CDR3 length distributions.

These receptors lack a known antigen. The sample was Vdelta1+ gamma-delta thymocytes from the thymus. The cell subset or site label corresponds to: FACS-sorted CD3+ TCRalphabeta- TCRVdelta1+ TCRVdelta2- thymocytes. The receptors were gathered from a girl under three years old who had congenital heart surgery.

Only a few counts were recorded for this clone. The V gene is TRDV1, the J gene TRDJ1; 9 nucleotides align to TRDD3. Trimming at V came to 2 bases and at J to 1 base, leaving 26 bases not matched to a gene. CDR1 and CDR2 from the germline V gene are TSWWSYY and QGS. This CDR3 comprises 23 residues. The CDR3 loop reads CALGELGPPRRLRGILGTDKLIF. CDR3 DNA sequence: TGTGCTCTTGGGGAATTAGGTCCTCCCAGAAGGTTGCGGGGGATACTCGGCACCGATAAACTCATCTTT.

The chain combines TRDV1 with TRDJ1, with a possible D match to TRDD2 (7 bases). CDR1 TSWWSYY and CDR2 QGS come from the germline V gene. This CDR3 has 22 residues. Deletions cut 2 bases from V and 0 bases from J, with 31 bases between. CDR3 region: CALGEKPLDSFLGLGDTDKLIF. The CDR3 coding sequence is TGTGCTCTTGGGGAAAAGCCGCTAGACTCCTTCCTCGGATTGGGGGACACCGATAAACTCATCTTT.

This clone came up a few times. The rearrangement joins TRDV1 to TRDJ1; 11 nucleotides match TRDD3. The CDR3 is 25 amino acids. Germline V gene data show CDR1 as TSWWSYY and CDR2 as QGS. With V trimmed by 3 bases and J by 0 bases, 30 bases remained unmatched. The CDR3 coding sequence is TGTGCTCTTGGGGACACCGGTGGTGGATCTGGGGGATACACCCCCCACGGACCGTACACCGATAAACTCATCTTT. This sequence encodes CALGDTGGGSGGYTPHGPYTDKLIF.

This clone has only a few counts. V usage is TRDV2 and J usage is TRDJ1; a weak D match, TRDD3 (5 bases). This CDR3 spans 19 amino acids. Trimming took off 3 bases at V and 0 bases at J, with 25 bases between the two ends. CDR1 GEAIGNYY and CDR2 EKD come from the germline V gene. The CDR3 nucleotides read TGTGCCTGTGACCTCCTGTACCGGGGGGCTCCACCGTACACCGATAAACTCATCTTT. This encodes CACDLLYRGAPPYTDKLIF.

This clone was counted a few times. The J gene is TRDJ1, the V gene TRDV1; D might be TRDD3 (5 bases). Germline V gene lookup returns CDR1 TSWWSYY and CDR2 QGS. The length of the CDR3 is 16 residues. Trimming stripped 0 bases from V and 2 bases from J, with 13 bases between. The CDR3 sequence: CALGELHPGLTDKLIF. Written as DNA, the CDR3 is TGTGCTCTTGGGGAACTACACCCTGGGCTTACCGATAAACTCATCTTT.

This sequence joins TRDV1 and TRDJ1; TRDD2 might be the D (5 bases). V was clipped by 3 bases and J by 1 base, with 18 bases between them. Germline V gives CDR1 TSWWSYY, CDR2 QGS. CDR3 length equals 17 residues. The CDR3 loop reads CALGDAGPTPFTDKLIF. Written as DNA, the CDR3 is TGTGCTCTTGGGGATGCGGGGCCTACGCCTTTCACCGATAAACTCATCTTT.

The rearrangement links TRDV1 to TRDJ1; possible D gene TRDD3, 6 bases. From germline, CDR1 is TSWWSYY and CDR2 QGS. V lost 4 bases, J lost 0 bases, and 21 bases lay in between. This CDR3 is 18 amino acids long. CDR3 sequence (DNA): TGTGCTCTTGGGGGGTACTGGGTCCGAACGGCTTACACCGATAAACTCATCTTT. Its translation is CALGGYWVRTAYTDKLIF.

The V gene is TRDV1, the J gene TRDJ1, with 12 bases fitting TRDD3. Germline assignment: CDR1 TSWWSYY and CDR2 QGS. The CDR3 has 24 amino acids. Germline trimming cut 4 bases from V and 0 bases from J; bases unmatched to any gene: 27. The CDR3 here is CALGGPWATPRLGDTRAYTDKLIF. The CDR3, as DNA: TGTGCTCTTGGGGGACCATGGGCTACTCCCAGGCTGGGGGATACGCGGGCTTACACCGATAAACTCATCTTT.

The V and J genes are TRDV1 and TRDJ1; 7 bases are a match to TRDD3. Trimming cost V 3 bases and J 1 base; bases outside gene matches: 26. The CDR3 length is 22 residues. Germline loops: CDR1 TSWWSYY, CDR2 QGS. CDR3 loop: CALGDTEATIPLGGTSTDKLIF. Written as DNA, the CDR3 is TGTGCTCTTGGGGATACCGAGGCTACCATCCCACTTGGGGGAACTTCCACCGATAAACTCATCTTT.

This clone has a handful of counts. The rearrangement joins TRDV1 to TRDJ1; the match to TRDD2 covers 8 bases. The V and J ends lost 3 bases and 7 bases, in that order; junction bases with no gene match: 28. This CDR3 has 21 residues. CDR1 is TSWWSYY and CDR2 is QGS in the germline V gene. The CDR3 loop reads CALGDPPLPTHLVGRVGKLIF. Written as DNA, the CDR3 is TGTGCTCTTGGGGACCCCCCACTTCCTACTCACCTGGTAGGCAGGGTCGGTAAACTCATCTTT.

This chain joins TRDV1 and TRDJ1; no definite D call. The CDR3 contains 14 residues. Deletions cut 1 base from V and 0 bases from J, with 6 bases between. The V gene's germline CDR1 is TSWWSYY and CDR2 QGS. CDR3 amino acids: CALGEPFYTDKLIF. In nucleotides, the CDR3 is TGTGCTCTTGGGGAACCCTTTTACACCGATAAACTCATCTTT.

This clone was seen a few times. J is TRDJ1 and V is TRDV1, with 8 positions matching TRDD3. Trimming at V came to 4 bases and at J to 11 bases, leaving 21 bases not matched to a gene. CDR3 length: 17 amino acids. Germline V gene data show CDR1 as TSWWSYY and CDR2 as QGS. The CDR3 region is CALGAPDLPYWGRGLIF. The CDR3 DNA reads TGTGCTCTTGGGGCCCCGGACCTACCATACTGGGGGCGCGGGCTCATCTTT.

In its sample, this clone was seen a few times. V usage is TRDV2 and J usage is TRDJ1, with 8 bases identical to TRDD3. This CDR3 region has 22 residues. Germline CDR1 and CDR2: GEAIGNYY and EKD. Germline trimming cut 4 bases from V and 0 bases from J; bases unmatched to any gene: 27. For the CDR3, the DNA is TGTGCCTGTGATTGCTCCTACGTACTGGGGGGAATCCCGAGACTGTACACCGATAAACTCATCTTT. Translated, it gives CACDCSYVLGGIPRLYTDKLIF.

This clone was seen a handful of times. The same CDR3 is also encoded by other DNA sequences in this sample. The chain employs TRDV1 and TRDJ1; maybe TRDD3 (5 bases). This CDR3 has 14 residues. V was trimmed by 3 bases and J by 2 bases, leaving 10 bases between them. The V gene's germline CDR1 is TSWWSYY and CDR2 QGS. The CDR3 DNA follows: TGTGCTCTTGGGGAGGCCGGGGGGACCGATAAACTCATCTTT. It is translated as CALGEAGGTDKLIF.

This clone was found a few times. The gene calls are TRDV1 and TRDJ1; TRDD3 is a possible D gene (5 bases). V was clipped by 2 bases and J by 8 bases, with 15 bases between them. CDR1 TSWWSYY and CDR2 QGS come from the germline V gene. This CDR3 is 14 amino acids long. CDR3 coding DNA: TGTGCTCTTGGGGAATTTATACCCTGGGAGAAACTCATCTTT. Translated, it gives CALGEFIPWEKLIF.

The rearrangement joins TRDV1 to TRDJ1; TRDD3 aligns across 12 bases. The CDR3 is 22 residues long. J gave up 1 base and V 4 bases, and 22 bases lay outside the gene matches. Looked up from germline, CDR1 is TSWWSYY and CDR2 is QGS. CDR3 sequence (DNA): TGTGCTCTTGGGGGATTTCCCCACTTAACCTTACTGGGGGATACAGGCACCGATAAACTCATCTTT. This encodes CALGGFPHLTLLGDTGTDKLIF.

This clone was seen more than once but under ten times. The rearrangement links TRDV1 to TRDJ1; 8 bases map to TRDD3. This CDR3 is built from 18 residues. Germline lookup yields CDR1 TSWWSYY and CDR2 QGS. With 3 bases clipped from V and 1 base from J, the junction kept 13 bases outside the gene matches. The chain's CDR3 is CALGEGPGILGRTDKLIF. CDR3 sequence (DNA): TGTGCTCTTGGGGAGGGCCCGGGGATACTCGGGCGCACCGATAAACTCATCTTT.

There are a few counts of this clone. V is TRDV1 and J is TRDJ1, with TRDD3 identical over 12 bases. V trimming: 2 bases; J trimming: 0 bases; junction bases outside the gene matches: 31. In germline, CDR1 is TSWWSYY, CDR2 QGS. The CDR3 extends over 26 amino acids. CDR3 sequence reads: CALGESFRTWYWGIPGTQCYTDKLIF. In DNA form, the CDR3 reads TGTGCTCTTGGGGAATCGTTCCGTACGTGGTACTGGGGGATACCTGGGACACAATGCTACACCGATAAACTCATCTTT.

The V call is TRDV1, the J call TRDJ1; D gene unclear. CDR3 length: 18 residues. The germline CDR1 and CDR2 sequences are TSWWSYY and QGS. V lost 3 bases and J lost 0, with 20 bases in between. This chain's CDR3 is CALGECPATLTYTDKLIF. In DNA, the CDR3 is TGTGCTCTTGGGGAGTGTCCGGCAACTCTGACCTACACCGATAAACTCATCTTT.

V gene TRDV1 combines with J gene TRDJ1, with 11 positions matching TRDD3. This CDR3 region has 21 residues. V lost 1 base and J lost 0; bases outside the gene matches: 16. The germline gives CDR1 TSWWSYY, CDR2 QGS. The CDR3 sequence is CALGERLLPVLGDRNTDKLIF. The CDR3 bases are TGTGCTCTTGGGGAACGCCTTCTACCAGTACTGGGGGATAGGAACACCGATAAACTCATCTTT.